These 15 T cell receptor beta chains originate from one sample sequenced in a study of sequential checkpoint blockade in melanoma. Using immunoSEQ multiplex PCR, the repertoire was profiled, and TCRdb retains in-frame clones only, with some absent. The sample yields under 4,500 clones, roughly a fifth seen once. The treatment was: randomized to nivolumab then ipilimumab (arm A) or the reverse (arm B). Sample: tumor tissue (inferred from file names), taken from a patient given nivolumab and ipilimumab in sequence. The receptors come from a human donor with melanoma.

This clone was detected a few times. The gene calls are TRBV6-8 and TRBJ1-6; tentatively, D is TRBD1 (5 bases). V lost 6 bases and J 7 bases, leaving 10 bases between the germline ends. Germline CDR1 and CDR2: MNHGY and SAAAGT. This CDR3 has 13 residues. In DNA form, the CDR3 reads TGTGCCAGCAGGGGGGTAGGGAATTCACCCCTCCACTTT. Protein product: CASRGVGNSPLHF.

This clone was found a few times. The chain uses TRBV6-8 and TRBJ1-5; 7 positions match TRBD1. The CDR3 covers 14 residues. V was clipped by 7 bases and J by 1 base; unmatched bases: 4. In germline, CDR1 is MNHGY, CDR2 SAAAGT. The CDR3 is CASTRQGSNQPQHF. The CDR3 DNA is TGTGCCAGCACGAGACAGGGAAGCAATCAGCCCCAGCATTTT.

This clone has only a few counts. The chain links TRBV28 to TRBJ1-2; D is perhaps TRBD1 (5 bases). The CDR3 extends over 15 amino acids. V was trimmed by 3 bases and J by 4 bases, leaving 15 bases between them. The germline V gene encodes CDR1 MDHEN and CDR2 SYDVKM. In DNA, the CDR3 is TGTGCCAGCAGTTTGACGGGGACCGAGGGCTATGGCTACACCTTC. Protein sequence: CASSLTGTEGYGYTF.

This clone has only a few counts. The chain combines TRBV4-1 with TRBJ1-2, with D maybe TRBD1 (6 bases). Trimming took 0 bases from V and 2 from J, leaving 16 bases between them. Germline assignment: CDR1 MGHRA and CDR2 YSYEKL. CDR3 size: 17 residues. CDR3 DNA: TGCGCCAGCAGCCAAGAGACCGTAACAGGGACCAACTATGGCTACACCTTC. Translated: CASSQETVTGTNYGYTF.

The chain has TRBV19 and TRBJ1-2; D not certain. The CDR3 extends over 14 amino acids. Trimming cost V 4 bases and J 0 bases, with 9 bases left between them. Per germline, CDR1 LNHDA and CDR2 SQIVND (reference sequence). This CDR3 is CASSTRVSNYGYTF. For the CDR3, the DNA is TGTGCCAGTAGTACCCGGGTCTCTAACTATGGCTACACCTTC.

Points on this clone: This sample includes further DNA sequences coding for the same CDR3. This chain links TRBV19 with TRBJ1-1, with D perhaps matching TRBD1 (6 bases). Per germline, CDR1 LNHDA and CDR2 SQIVND (reference sequence). The CDR3 sequence is 13 residues long. V was shortened by 6 bases and J by 0 bases, with 8 bases between the two germline ends. CDR3 DNA sequence: TGTGCCAGTAGAAACAGGGTGAACACTGAAGCTTTCTTT. Residues: CASRNRVNTEAFF.

This clone showed up just a few times. The chain carries TRBV9 and TRBJ2-5; D is perhaps TRBD2 (6 bases). Germline assignment: CDR1 SGDLS and CDR2 YYNGEE. There are 14 residues in the CDR3. The ends were cut back, 1 base at V and 5 bases at J, with 12 bases in the middle. The CDR3 is CASSVQGGWETQYF. The CDR3 region has the DNA TGTGCCAGCAGCGTACAAGGAGGGTGGGAGACCCAGTACTTC.

This clone has just a few counts. At one end the junction does not follow the germline gene, possibly because of a read error. This chain uses TRBV6-8 with TRBJ1-2; no definite D call. CDR1 and CDR2 from the germline V gene are MNHGY and SAAAGT. The CDR3 has 12 residues. CDR3 protein: CAISGQKDGYTF. CDR3 sequence (DNA): TGTGCCATCAGTGGGCAGAAGGATGGCTACACCTTC.

This clone was found many times. The chain joins TRBV11-3 to TRBJ2-7; TRBD1 matches at 7 bases. The CDR3 has 15 amino acids. The trim removed 5 bases at V and 5 bases at J, leaving 12 bases unmatched. In germline, CDR1 is SGHNT, CDR2 YENEEA. The CDR3 here is CASSQSGGKAHEQYF. The DNA of the CDR3 is TGTGCCAGCAGCCAATCAGGGGGAAAAGCTCACGAGCAGTACTTC.

The chain recombines TRBV28 with TRBJ1-1; D remains unclear. V was shortened by 3 bases and J by 5 bases, with 7 bases between the two germline ends. This CDR3 comprises 12 residues. CDR1 is MDHEN, CDR2 SYDVKM, per germline. CDR3 nucleotides: TGTGCCAGCAGTTTTGGAGGAACTGAAGCTTTCTTT. Translating gives CASSFGGTEAFF.

By sample fraction, this clone is medium-sized. Other DNA sequences of this sample code for an identical CDR3. The chain uses TRBV6-8 and TRBJ1-1, with D perhaps matching TRBD1 (6 bases). CDR1 is MNHGY, CDR2 SAAAGT, per germline. Trimming removed 0 bases at V and 3 bases at J, with 8 bases between. This CDR3 region has 14 residues. CDR3 nucleotides: TGTGCCAGCAGTTACTCCAGGGGTGACACTGAAGCTTTCTTT. It codes for CASSYSRGDTEAFF.

This clone was seen more than once but under ten times. The CDR3 DNA reads as TGTGCCAGTAGTCGGGTCGCTAGGGAAAAACTGTTTTTT. Amino acids: CASSRVAREKLFF. J is TRBJ1-4 and V is TRBV19, with unresolved D. This CDR3 is 13 amino acids long. Germline assignment: CDR1 LNHDA and CDR2 SQIVND (reference sequence). V lost 5 bases and J 8 bases, leaving 12 bases between the germline ends.

As DNA, the CDR3 is TGCAGCGTTGGAGGGGGGGGGCAAGAGACCCAGTACTTC. Its translation: CSVGGGGQETQYF. The chain employs TRBV29-1 and TRBJ2-5; the D gene is possibly TRBD2 (7 bases). The CDR3 covers 13 residues. Trimming removed 4 bases at V and 2 bases at J, with 11 bases between. Germline CDR1 and CDR2: SQVTM and ANQGSEA.

This clone was recorded at least ten times. The chain combines TRBV9 with TRBJ1-5; 8 bases line up with TRBD1. In germline, CDR1 is SGDLS, CDR2 YYNGEE. Trimming removed 4 bases from V and 8 bases from J; junction bases left unmatched: 11. There are 15 residues in the CDR3. The CDR3: CASSLGQAGMEPQHF. The DNA for the CDR3 is TGTGCCAGCAGCTTGGGACAGGCCGGTATGGAGCCCCAGCATTTT.

Many counts were recorded for this clone. At the DNA level, this CDR3 is encoded by other sequences in the same sample as well. The rearrangement links TRBV11-3 to TRBJ2-5; 7 positions agree with TRBD2. V lost 3 bases, J lost 5 bases, and 9 bases stayed unmatched. Germline V gene data show CDR1 as SGHNT and CDR2 as YENEEA. The CDR3 totals 15 residues. The DNA of the CDR3 is TGTGCCAGCAGCTTCAGCGGGGCATCGGGGGAGACCCAGTACTTC. Translation: CASSFSGASGETQYF.